This T cell receptor (beta chain) was captured by sequencing in a study of T-cell reconstitution after alpha-beta-depleted transplantation in children. Broader study findings: Counts and diversity of T cells one year after transplant came mostly from newly produced T cells. About two months after transplant, alpha-beta T cells reportedly came from several hundred expanded graft clones. From surviving recipient T cells and thymic progenitors came the high day-60 TCRbeta diversity observed in some patients.

This clonotype showed up many times. What it binds is not known. Unique molecular identifiers featured in how the TCRbeta library was prepared. From the PCR reads, TCRdb called clonotypes with MiXCR, one entry per CDR3 protein. The data hold some 300,000 distinct CDR3 sequences, with 10% observed a single time. The source was PBMCs, collected before TCRalphabeta/CD19-depleted stem cell transplant. The receptor was isolated from a boy less than two years old with acute myeloid leukemia, due to receive a stem cell transplant.

CDR3 in amino acids: CASSLRRPLSGNTIYF. In DNA form, the CDR3 reads TGTGCCAGCAGTTTAAGGCGTCCTCTCTCTGGAAACACCATATATTTT. This chain joins TRBV27 and TRBJ1-3; D not certain. The germline V and J ends were trimmed by 2 bases and 0 bases, with 11 bases remaining between them. The CDR3 is 16 amino acids. The germline gives CDR1 MNHEY, CDR2 SMNVEV (reference sequence).